Below are 8 T cell receptor beta chains sequenced from a single sample in a study of blood T cells in healthy people across ages. A J-beta primer mix and a sample-barcoded 5' primer were used in a second PCR of about 7 to 12 cycles. TCRdb re-called the 5' RACE reads through MiXCR, storing one row per CDR3 protein. The table has 790,000 or so distinct CDR3 sequences, just over 55% seen once; the top ten hold roughly 24%. Sequences were obtained from blood. These TCRs come from a man in his forties in good health.

This clonotype has ten or more counts. The J gene is TRBJ2-2, the V gene TRBV2; possibly TRBD1 for D (6 bases). This CDR3 is 14 amino acids long. Germline V gene lookup returns CDR1 SNHLY and CDR2 FYNNEI. V dropped 5 bases and J dropped 4 bases, with 11 bases sitting between them. The CDR3 protein is CASSLRTATGELFF. As DNA, the CDR3 is TGTGCCAGCAGTTTACGGACAGCCACCGGGGAGCTGTTTTTT.

In its sample, this clonotype was seen a few times. This sequence joins TRBV7-9 and TRBJ2-7, with 7 bases aligning to TRBD1. V trimming: 5 bases; J trimming: 2 bases; junction bases outside the gene matches: 6. Germline CDR1 is SEHNR and CDR2 is FQNEAQ (reference sequence). The CDR3 is 14 residues long. This CDR3 is CASSPDRPAYEQYF. CDR3 sequence (DNA): TGTGCCAGCAGCCCGGACAGGCCCGCCTACGAGCAGTACTTC. Looking up the rest from reference TRBV7-9 and TRBJ2-7 gives the full variable domain: DTGVSQNPRHKITKRGQNVTFRCDPISEHNRLYWYRQTLGQGPEFLTYFQNEAQLEKSRLLSDRFSAERPKGSFSTLEIQRTEQGDSAMYLCASSPDRPAYEQYFGPGTRLTVT.

The V call is TRBV7-3, the J call TRBJ2-2; 8 bases match TRBD2. Germline CDR1 and CDR2: SGHTA and FQGTGA. The CDR3 runs 14 residues. J was trimmed by 6 bases and V by 5 bases; bases with no gene match: 5. The CDR3 loop is CASSATSDPGELFF. CDR3 nucleotides: TGTGCCAGCAGCGCGACTAGCGACCCCGGGGAGCTGTTTTTT. The full variable domain, completed using reference TRBV7-3 and TRBJ2-2, is GAGVSQTPSNKVTEKGKYVELRCDPISGHTALYWYRQSLGQGPEFLIYFQGTGAADDSGLPNDRFFAVRPEGSVSTLKIQRTERGDSAVYLCASSATSDPGELFFGEGSRLTVL.

The chain links TRBV12-3 or TRBV12-4 to TRBJ1-1, with D unresolved. This CDR3 is 14 amino acids long. V was trimmed by 5 bases and J by 6 bases, leaving 16 bases between them. The CDR3 nucleotides read TGTGCCAGCAGTGTAAGGGAGACCCGGGCTGAAGCTTTCTTT. Its translation: CASSVRETRAEAFF.

The sample holds a few counts of this clonotype. V usage is TRBV4-2 and J usage is TRBJ2-1; D could derive from TRBD1 or TRBD2 (5 bases each). The V end was cut by 4 bases, the J end by 0 bases, with 16 bases between. The CDR3 sequence is 17 residues long. Germline V gene lookup returns CDR1 LGHNA and CDR2 YNFKEQ. CDR3 loop: CASSPRDGASSYNEQFF. Here the CDR3 DNA reads TGTGCCAGCAGCCCAAGGGACGGGGCAAGCTCCTACAATGAGCAGTTCTTC.

The chain joins TRBV20-1 to TRBJ1-5; maybe TRBD1 (6 bases). There are 17 residues in the CDR3. Germline CDR1 DFQATT, CDR2 SNEGSKA (reference sequence). V was pared by 3 bases and J by 2 bases, with 20 bases between. CDR3 DNA: TGCAGTGCTAGGCTTTCCGGTGGGGACACGGGCAATCAGCCCCAGCATTTT. Amino acid sequence: CSARLSGGDTGNQPQHF.

This clonotype was observed a handful of times. The chain employs TRBV28 and TRBJ2-1; D is perhaps TRBD2 (6 bases). Germline V gives CDR1 MDHEN, CDR2 SYDVKM. This CDR3 is built from 14 residues. Trimming took 3 bases from V and 6 from J, leaving 12 bases between them. In DNA form, the CDR3 reads TGTGCCAGCAGTTTCGTGACTAGGTCCAATGAGCAGTTCTTC. It encodes CASSFVTRSNEQFF. Filled out from reference TRBV28 and TRBJ2-1, the complete variable domain reads DVKVTQSSRYLVKRTGEKVFLECVQDMDHENMFWYRQDPGLGLRLIYFSYDVKMKEKGDIPEGYSVSREKKERFSLILESASTNQTSMYLCASSFVTRSNEQFFGPGTRLTVL.

The table lists this clonotype with a few counts. V usage is TRBV6-6 and J usage is TRBJ2-4; D is undetermined. The DNA end favors TRBJ2-7, so the J call may be wrong. Per the germline V gene, CDR1 is MNHNY and CDR2 is SVGAGI (reference sequence). This CDR3 is 12 amino acids long. The CDR3: CASSYAANEQYF. The CDR3 DNA sequence: TGTGCCAGCAGTTACGCGGCTAACGAGCAGTACTTC.